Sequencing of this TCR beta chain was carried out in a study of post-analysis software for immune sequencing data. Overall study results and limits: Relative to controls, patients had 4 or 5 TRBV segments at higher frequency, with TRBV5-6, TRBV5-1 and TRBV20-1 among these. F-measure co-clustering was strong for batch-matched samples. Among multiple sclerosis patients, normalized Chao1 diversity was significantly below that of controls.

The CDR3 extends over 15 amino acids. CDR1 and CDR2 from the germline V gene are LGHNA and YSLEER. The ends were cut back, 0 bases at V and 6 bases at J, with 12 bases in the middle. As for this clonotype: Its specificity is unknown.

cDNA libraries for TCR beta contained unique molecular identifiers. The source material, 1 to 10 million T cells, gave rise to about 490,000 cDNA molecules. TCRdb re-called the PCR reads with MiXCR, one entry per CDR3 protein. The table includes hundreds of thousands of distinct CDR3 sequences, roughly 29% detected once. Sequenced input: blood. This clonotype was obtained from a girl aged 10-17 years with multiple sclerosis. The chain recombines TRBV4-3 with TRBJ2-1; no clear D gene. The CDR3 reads CASSQDFGRRNEQFF. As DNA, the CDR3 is TGCGCCAGCAGCCAAGATTTCGGCAGGCGCAATGAGCAGTTCTTC.